One sample yielded the 4 T cell receptor beta chains listed below, sequenced in a study of T cells in Graves' hyperthyroidism and ophthalmopathy. Amplification yielded TCR beta CDR3 regions, with RNA transcripts as the source. RT-PCR in the first round (using the HTBI primer set) targeted the TCR CDR3. Each CDR3 protein is one row after TCRdb ran MiXCR on the multiplex PCR reads. The sample includes 300,000 to 350,000 distinct CDR3 sequences, about 21% of them seen just once. The material sequenced was blood. The origin of the receptors is a woman in her fifties or sixties with Graves' hyperthyroidism.

J is TRBJ2-7 and V is TRBV5-4, with 10 bases that match TRBD2. The CDR3 runs 15 residues. V lost 3 bases to trimming and J lost 0 bases; unmatched junction nucleotides: 3. Germline assignment: CDR1 SGHNT and CDR2 YYREEE (reference sequence). The CDR3 DNA is TGTGCCAGCAGCTCTAGCGGGAGCGTCTCCTACGAGCAGTACTTC. It specifies CASSSSGSVSYEQYF.

The chain employs TRBV20-1 and TRBJ2-1; D is unresolved. This CDR3 has 14 amino acids. Trimming took 3 bases from V and 4 from J, leaving 13 bases between them. CDR1 is DFQATT, CDR2 SNEGSKA, per germline (reference sequence). CDR3 amino acids: CSARGRVAYNEQFF. The CDR3 DNA reads as TGCAGTGCTAGGGGTAGGGTGGCGTACAATGAGCAGTTCTTC.

This clonotype was detected many times. The rearrangement joins TRBV5-1 to TRBJ2-3; a weak D match, TRBD1 (6 bases). V was trimmed by 0 bases and J by 5 bases, leaving 10 bases between them. CDR3 length equals 14 residues. CDR1 SGHRS and CDR2 YFSETQ come from the germline V gene. CDR3 DNA sequence: TGCGCCAGCAGCTTGGGACAGGAACGAGATACGCAGTATTTT. Translation: CASSLGQERDTQYF. Full variable domain (remainder filled in from reference TRBV5-1 and TRBJ2-3): KAGVTQTPRYLIKTRGQQVTLSCSPISGHRSVSWYQQTPGQGLQFLFEYFSETQRNKGNFPGRFSGRQFSNSRSEMNVSTLELGDSALYLCASSLGQERDTQYFGPGTRLTVL.

The chain links TRBV6-1 to TRBJ1-3; D unclear. Per the germline V gene, CDR1 is MNHNS and CDR2 is SASEGT. There are 13 residues in the CDR3. The ends were cut back, 5 bases at V and 8 bases at J, with 13 bases in the middle. CDR3 sequence reads: CASSPNLWDTIYF. The CDR3, as DNA: TGTGCCAGCAGTCCCAACTTATGGGACACCATATATTTT.